The T cell receptor beta chain under discussion was sequenced for a study of T cell responses to AZD1222 COVID-19 vaccine. Study outcomes and limitations: Recipients of AZD1222 seropositive at baseline numbered only five or six. A mostly white British donor set with more females was recruited, and clonal diversity was possibly underestimated.

The length of the CDR3 is 16 residues. V gave up 2 bases and J gave up 3 bases; unmatched junction bases: 9. CDR1 is MNHEY and CDR2 is SVGAGI in the germline V gene. As for this clone: Its antigen is unidentified.

The protocol was immunoSEQ multiplex PCR, while the TCRdb copy is restricted to in-frame clones and leaves out a portion. The sample carries about 78,000 clones, 90% recorded once. The chain has TRBV6-5 and TRBJ2-7, with 8 bases matching TRBD2. The material sequenced was peripheral blood, taken 28 days after the second AZD1222 dose. The receptor was derived from an adult who received the AZD1222 COVID-19 vaccine. CDR3 nucleotide sequence: TGTGCCAGCAGTTACCGAAAGGCGGGGGGCGGCTACGAGCAGTACTTC. This gives the protein CASSYRKAGGGYEQYF.